Presented here are 24 T cell receptor beta chains from one specimen sequenced in a study of Ad26.COV2.S vaccination and SARS-CoV-2 variants. Treatment of the sample: some 20 received Ad26.COV2.S at low or high dose, single or two shots; a few received placebo; per-sample allocation not given. Sampling was done on day 63 after the first vaccine or placebo injection. Generated by immunoSEQ multiplex PCR, the TCRdb table keeps only in-frame clones and is missing some. The sample lists fewer than 400,000 clones; 90% were seen once. This material consisted of peripheral blood, taken in a trial of Ad26.COV2.S vaccine versus placebo. Receptor source: a person aged 18-65 years who received the Ad26.COV2.S COVID-19 vaccine or a placebo.

The CDR3 DNA is TGTGCCAGCAGTTATACTAAGAACACTGAAGCTTTCTTT. Residues: CASSYTKNTEAFF. This chain joins TRBV6-5 and TRBJ1-1; D unclear. V lost 3 bases and J lost 1, with 6 bases in between. The CDR3 spans 13 residues. Germline CDR1 is MNHEY and CDR2 is SVGAGI.

This clone was observed a handful of times. Other DNA sequences from this sample encode an identical CDR3 as well. J is TRBJ2-3 and V is TRBV5-6; the match to TRBD2 covers 9 bases. Germline values: CDR1 SGHDT, CDR2 YYEEEE. V dropped 0 bases and J dropped 2; count of bases not matched to a gene: 4. CDR3 length: 16 amino acids. The CDR3 nucleotides are TGTGCCAGCAGCTTGGGGCTAGCGGGACACACAGATACGCAGTATTTT. The encoded protein is CASSLGLAGHTDTQYF.

The chain recombines TRBV4-3 with TRBJ2-2; 7 nucleotides line up with TRBD2. V gave up 0 bases and J gave up 3 bases; unmatched junction bases: 7. Per the germline V gene, CDR1 is LGHNA and CDR2 is YSLEER. The CDR3 totals 17 residues. In nucleotides, the CDR3 is TGCGCCAGCAGCCAAGAGGCCGCGGGGGTTCACACCGGGGAGCTGTTTTTT. This codes for CASSQEAAGVHTGELFF.

V usage is TRBV7-9 and J usage is TRBJ1-2; the match to TRBD1 covers 9 bases. With 3 bases clipped from V and 8 bases from J, the junction kept 13 bases outside the gene matches. The CDR3 covers 16 residues. The germline V gene has CDR1 SEHNR and CDR2 FQNEAQ (reference sequence). The CDR3 sequence: CASSLDRGLALGGYTF. CDR3 nucleotides: TGTGCCAGCAGCTTGGACAGGGGCTTGGCATTGGGCGGCTACACCTTC.

The V and J genes are TRBV7-2 and TRBJ2-1; unclear D gene. The CDR3 sequence is 12 residues long. V shed 3 bases and J shed 6 bases, with 6 bases lying between them. Per germline, CDR1 SGHTA and CDR2 FQGNSA. This CDR3 reads CASSFLTNEQFF. The CDR3 DNA follows: TGTGCCAGCAGCTTTTTGACCAATGAGCAGTTCTTC. Full variable domain (remainder filled in from reference TRBV7-2 and TRBJ2-1): GAGVSQSPSNKVTEKGKDVELRCDPISGHTALYWYRQSLGQGLEFLIYFQGNSAPDKSGLPSDRFSAERTGGSVSTLTIQRTQQEDSAVYLCASSFLTNEQFFGPGTRLTVL.

CDR3 nucleotide sequence: TGCGCCAGCAGCCAAGATTTAGCGGGAGGTTACAATGAGCAGTTCTTC. The encoded protein is CASSQDLAGGYNEQFF. The chain couples TRBV4-1 to TRBJ2-1; 10 nucleotides match TRBD2. Germline CDR1 MGHRA, CDR2 YSYEKL. V gave up 0 bases and J gave up 4 bases; unmatched junction bases: 3. The CDR3 is 16 residues long.

The rearrangement joins TRBV10-2 to TRBJ2-1, with no clear D. Between the trimmed V and J ends, which lost 9 bases and 8 bases, there was a span of 8 bases. CDR1 and CDR2 from the germline V gene are WSHSY and SAAADI. The CDR3 sequence is 10 residues long. In DNA, the CDR3 is TGCGCCAGAGGGTTAGATGAGCAGTTCTTC. It codes for CARGLDEQFF.

The rearrangement joins TRBV11-2 to TRBJ1-2, with 8 bases that match TRBD1. V lost 5 bases and J lost 12; bases outside the gene matches: 11. This CDR3 region has 13 residues. Germline CDR1 reads SGHAT; CDR2 reads FQNNGV. CDR3 nucleotide sequence: TGTGCCAGCAGCCCGGACAGGGTCCACCAGAACACCTTC. Translated: CASSPDRVHQNTF.

This clone appeared many times. The chain has TRBV4-1 and TRBJ1-1; D not resolved. V lost 0 bases, J lost 5 bases, and 16 bases lay in between. CDR1 is MGHRA, CDR2 YSYEKL, per germline. The CDR3 sequence is 16 residues long. The CDR3 coding sequence is TGCGCCAGCAGCCAAGAACCGGGCCGACTGGAAACTGAAGCTTTCTTT. This gives the protein CASSQEPGRLETEAFF.

The chain links TRBV18 to TRBJ1-2; 8 nucleotides match TRBD1. CDR1 is KGHSH and CDR2 is LQKENI in the germline V gene. With V trimmed by 3 bases and J by 4 bases, 4 bases remained unmatched. The CDR3 sequence is 14 residues long. The CDR3 coding sequence is TGTGCCAGCTCACCGTCGGGACAGGTCTATGGCTACACCTTC. Translation gives CASSPSGQVYGYTF.

The chain uses TRBV7-6 and TRBJ2-5; unclear D gene. CDR1 and CDR2 from the germline V gene are SGHVS and FNYEAQ. V gave up 3 bases and J gave up 0 bases, with 23 bases separating them. The CDR3 contains 19 residues. The CDR3: CASSFGWSHSSPHQETQYF. DNA for the CDR3: TGTGCCAGCAGCTTCGGTTGGAGCCATAGTTCACCCCACCAAGAGACCCAGTACTTC.

The V and J genes are TRBV5-1 and TRBJ2-3; perhaps D is TRBD1 or TRBD2 (6 bases each). The ends were cut back, 3 bases at V and 3 bases at J, with 17 bases in the middle. CDR3 size: 16 residues. Per germline, CDR1 SGHRS and CDR2 YFSETQ. CDR3 residues: CASSSSGGGLTDTQYF. As DNA, the CDR3 is TGCGCCAGCAGCTCGTCGGGTGGGGGGCTTACAGATACGCAGTATTTT.

The V gene is TRBV6-6, the J gene TRBJ2-7; D is possibly TRBD2 (6 bases). In germline, CDR1 is MNHNY, CDR2 SVGAGI (reference sequence). Trimming shortened V by 4 bases and J by 0 bases, and 13 bases separated the two germline ends. This CDR3 spans 15 amino acids. CDR3 protein: CASSSGAGSSYEQYV. As DNA, the CDR3 is TGTGCCAGCAGTTCTGGGGCGGGGTCCTCCTACGAGCAGTACGTC.

The gene calls are TRBV3-1 (or the pseudogene TRBV3-2) and TRBJ2-1; D may be TRBD1 or TRBD2 (5 bases each). V dropped 1 base and J dropped 4 bases, with 8 bases sitting between them. The CDR3 sequence is 14 residues long. The germline V gene has CDR1 LGHDT and CDR2 YNNKEL (reference sequence). DNA of the CDR3: TGTGCCAGCAGCCAAGGGGGGATTTACAATGAGCAGTTCTTC. Translation gives CASSQGGIYNEQFF.

The chain couples TRBV25-1 to TRBJ1-1; D unresolved. This CDR3 is 13 amino acids long. Trimming took 6 bases from V and 3 from J, leaving 11 bases between them. Germline lookup yields CDR1 MGHDK and CDR2 SYGVNS. CDR3 sequence (DNA): TGTGCCAGCAGAAACAGCCTTGACACTGAAGCTTTCTTT. Amino acids: CASRNSLDTEAFF. Full variable domain (missing parts from reference TRBV25-1 and TRBJ1-1): EADIYQTPRYLVIGTGKKITLECSQTMGHDKMYWYQQDPGMELHLIHYSYGVNSTEKGDLSSESTVSRIRTEHFPLTLESARPSHTSQYLCASRNSLDTEAFFGQGTRLTVV.

This rearrangement joins TRBV7-9 to TRBJ1-5; D ambiguous. CDR1 is SEHNR and CDR2 is FQNEAQ in the germline V gene (reference sequence). The CDR3 extends over 15 amino acids. Trimming took 5 bases from V and 0 from J, leaving 11 bases between them. CDR3 DNA: TGTGCCAGCAGCCCCGTGGGGTATAGCAATCAGCCCCAGCATTTT. Translated: CASSPVGYSNQPQHF.

The chain links TRBV6-2 or TRBV6-3 to TRBJ2-7, with 9 bases lining up with TRBD2. Trimming at V came to 1 base and at J to 6 bases, leaving 13 bases not matched to a gene. Germline V gene data show CDR1 as MNHEY and CDR2 as SVGEGT. The CDR3 totals 17 residues. The CDR3 loop is CASSYYPRGGQWAEQYF. Here the CDR3 DNA reads TGTGCCAGCAGTTACTACCCGCGGGGGGGCCAATGGGCCGAGCAGTACTTC.

V is TRBV3-1 (or the pseudogene TRBV3-2) and J is TRBJ1-3, with D possibly being TRBD1 (5 bases). Trimming removed 7 bases at V and 0 bases at J, with 16 bases between. Germline CDR1 is LGHDT and CDR2 is YNNKEL (reference sequence). There are 16 residues in the CDR3. In DNA form, the CDR3 reads TGTGCCAGCACCCGGGACCGAATTAGCTCTGGAAACACCATATATTTT. Translated: CASTRDRISSGNTIYF.

The chain couples TRBV4-2 to TRBJ2-1; TRBD2 might be the D (6 bases). Germline assignment: CDR1 LGHNA and CDR2 YNFKEQ. Trimming stripped 0 bases from V and 0 bases from J, with 9 bases between. CDR3 length: 16 amino acids. CDR3 bases: TGTGCCAGCAGCCAAGACTTCGGGAGCTCCTACAATGAGCAGTTCTTC. It yields the protein CASSQDFGSSYNEQFF.

The chain employs TRBV19 and TRBJ2-1; perhaps D is TRBD1 or TRBD2 (5 bases each). The CDR3 spans 12 residues. The germline V gene has CDR1 LNHDA and CDR2 SQIVND (reference sequence). The V end was cut by 10 bases, the J end by 16 bases, with 23 bases between. CDR3 residues: CANQPRDPWAFF. The CDR3 DNA reads as TGTGCCAACCAACCTAGGGACCCGTGGGCATTCTTC.

The chain couples TRBV28 to TRBJ2-5; maybe TRBD2 (6 bases). This CDR3 is built from 18 residues. The ends were cut back, 3 bases at V and 4 bases at J, with 24 bases in the middle. Germline CDR1 is MDHEN and CDR2 is SYDVKM. CDR3 in amino acids: CASSFEGLSLNLPETQYF. Here the CDR3 DNA reads TGTGCCAGCAGTTTTGAGGGACTGTCTCTCAATCTCCCAGAGACCCAGTACTTC.

This clone has only one observation. V and J are TRBV7-2 and TRBJ1-5; D is ambiguous. CDR1 SGHTA and CDR2 FQGNSA come from the germline V gene. There are 14 residues in the CDR3. Trimming stripped 2 bases from V and 5 bases from J, with 10 bases between. CDR3 sequence reads: CASSLWARDQPQHF. CDR3 DNA: TGTGCCAGCAGCTTATGGGCTAGGGATCAGCCCCAGCATTTT.

This clone was seen a handful of times. The chain recombines TRBV4-1 with TRBJ2-2; perhaps TRBD2 as D (6 bases). Trimming took 4 bases from V and 1 from J, leaving 13 bases between them. This CDR3 is 16 amino acids long. The germline V gene has CDR1 MGHRA and CDR2 YSYEKL. The CDR3 DNA reads TGCGCCAGCAGCCTTTTGGGAGGCCTGAACACCGGGGAGCTGTTTTTT. Its protein is CASSLLGGLNTGELFF.

The chain employs TRBV10-3 and TRBJ1-1; D is unresolved. V lost 0 bases, J lost 1 base, and 9 bases lay in between. CDR3 size: 15 residues. Germline-derived CDR1 and CDR2 are ENHRY and SYGVKD. Here the CDR3 reads CAISESSTGNTEAFF. The CDR3 coding sequence is TGTGCCATCAGTGAGTCGAGTACGGGGAACACTGAAGCTTTCTTT.